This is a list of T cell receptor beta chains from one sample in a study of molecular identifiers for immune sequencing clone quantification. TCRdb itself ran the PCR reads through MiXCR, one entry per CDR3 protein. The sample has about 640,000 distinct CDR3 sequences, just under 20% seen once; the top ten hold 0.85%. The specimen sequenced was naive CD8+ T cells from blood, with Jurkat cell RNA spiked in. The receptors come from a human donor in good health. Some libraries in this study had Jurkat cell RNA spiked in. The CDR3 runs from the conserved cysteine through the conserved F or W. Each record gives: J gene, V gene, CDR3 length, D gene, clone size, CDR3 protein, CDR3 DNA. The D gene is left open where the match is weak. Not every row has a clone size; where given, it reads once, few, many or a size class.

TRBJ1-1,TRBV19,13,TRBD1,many,CASSIVSDREAFF,TGTGCCAGTAGTATAGTCTCGGACAGGGAAGCTTTCTTT
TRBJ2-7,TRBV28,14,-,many,CASSPTTDPGGQYF,TGTGCCAGCAGCCCCACCACGGACCCAGGCGGCCAGTACTTC
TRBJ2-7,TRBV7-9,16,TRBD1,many,CASSLAPGTGADEQYF,TGTGCCAGCAGCTTAGCCCCCGGGACAGGGGCCGACGAGCAGTACTTC
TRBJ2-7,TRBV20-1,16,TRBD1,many,CSAPLLRTGNRYEQYF,TGCAGTGCTCCCCTCTTGAGGACAGGAAATCGGTACGAGCAGTACTTC
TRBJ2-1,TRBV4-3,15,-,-,CASSQAGLGTHEQFF,TGCGCCAGCAGCCAAGCGGGACTGGGCACACATGAGCAGTTCTTC
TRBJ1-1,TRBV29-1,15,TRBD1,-,CSVIWGLTGAPEAFF,TGCAGCGTGATATGGGGCCTAACAGGGGCCCCAGAAGCTTTCTTT
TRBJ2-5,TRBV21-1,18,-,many,CASSTPAGDRVQDWTQYF,TGTGCCAGCAGCACCCCCGCCGGGGACAGAGTTCAAGATTGGACCCAGTACTTC
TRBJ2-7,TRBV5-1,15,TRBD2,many,CASSLGTSGSYEQYF,TGCGCCAGCAGCTTGGGGACTAGCGGATCCTACGAGCAGTACTTC
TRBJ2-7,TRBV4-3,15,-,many,CASSPTRSNSYEQYF,TGCGCCAGCAGTCCGACACGGTCGAACTCCTACGAGCAGTACTTC
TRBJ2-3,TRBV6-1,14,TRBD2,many,CASERDPLPDTQYF,TGTGCCAGTGAGCGGGACCCCCTCCCGGATACGCAGTATTTT
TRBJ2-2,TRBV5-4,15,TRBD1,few,CASSKLTGLTGELFF,TGTGCCAGCAGCAAACTGACAGGGCTCACCGGGGAGCTGTTTTTT
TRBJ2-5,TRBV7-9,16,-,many,CASSGLGWGDQETQYF,TGTGCCAGCAGCGGCTTAGGATGGGGCGACCAAGAGACCCAGTACTTC
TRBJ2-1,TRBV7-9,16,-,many,CASSGPGPDRLNEQFF,TGTGCCAGCAGCGGGCCGGGACCCGACCGATTAAATGAGCAGTTCTTC
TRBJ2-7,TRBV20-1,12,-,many,CSAGQESYEQYF,TGCAGTGCTGGTCAGGAAAGTTACGAGCAGTACTTC
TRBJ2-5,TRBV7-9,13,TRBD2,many,CASRAGLQETQYF,TGTGCCAGCCGAGCGGGGCTACAAGAGACCCAGTACTTC
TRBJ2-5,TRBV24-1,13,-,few,CATDDLGTETQYF,TGTGCCACCGATGATTTGGGAACGGAGACCCAGTACTTC
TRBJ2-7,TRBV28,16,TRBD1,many,CASSLPRQGAGYEQYF,TGTGCCAGCAGTTTACCGAGACAGGGGGCGGGCTACGAGCAGTACTTC
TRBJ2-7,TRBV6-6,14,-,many,CASSLGGGLVEQYF,TGTGCCAGCAGCCTTGGTGGGGGGTTGGTCGAGCAGTACTTC
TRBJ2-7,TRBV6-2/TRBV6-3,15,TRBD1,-,CASNYSWQGANEQYF,TGTGCCAGCAATTACTCGTGGCAGGGGGCCAACGAGCAGTACTTC
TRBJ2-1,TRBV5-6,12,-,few,CASSFDPSVQFF,TGTGCCAGCAGCTTTGACCCTTCGGTGCAGTTCTTC
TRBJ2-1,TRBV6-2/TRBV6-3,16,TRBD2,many,CASSYVETSAFYEQFF,TGTGCCAGCAGTTACGTCGAGACTAGCGCCTTCTATGAGCAGTTCTTC
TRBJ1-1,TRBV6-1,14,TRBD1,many,CASSGTGENTEAFF,TGTGCCAGCAGTGGGACAGGGGAGAACACTGAAGCTTTCTTT
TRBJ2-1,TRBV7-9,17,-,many,CASSPTSGRINGGEQFF,TGTGCCAGCAGCCCAACCTCAGGGCGGATCAACGGAGGTGAGCAGTTCTTC
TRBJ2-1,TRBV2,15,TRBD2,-,CASSPSGLAVNEQFF,TGTGCCAGCAGCCCGTCGGGACTAGCGGTCAATGAGCAGTTCTTC
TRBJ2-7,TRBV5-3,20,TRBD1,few,CASSLQILDRDRGKGNEQYF,TGTGCCAGCAGCTTGCAGATTTTAGATCGGGACAGGGGGAAAGGTAACGAGCAGTACTTC
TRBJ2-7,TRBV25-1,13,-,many,CASSHGTSYEQYF,TGTGCCAGCAGTCACGGGACGTCCTACGAGCAGTACTTC
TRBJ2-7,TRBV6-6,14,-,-,CASSAGVGGYEQYF,TGTGCCAGCAGTGCGGGCGTAGGGGGCTACGAGCAGTACTTC
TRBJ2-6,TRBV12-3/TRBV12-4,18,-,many,CASTSLLSVLSGANVLTF,TGTGCCAGCACTTCCCTCCTTTCGGTTCTCTCTGGGGCCAACGTCCTGACTTTC
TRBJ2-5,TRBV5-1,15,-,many,CASTPRGGVSETQYF,TGCGCCAGCACCCCGAGGGGGGGCGTGTCAGAGACCCAGTACTTC
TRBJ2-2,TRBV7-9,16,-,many,CASSQDGTRNTGELFF,TGTGCCAGCAGCCAAGACGGGACACGAAACACCGGGGAGCTGTTTTTT
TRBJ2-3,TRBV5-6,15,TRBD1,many,CASSLRRGRPDTQYF,TGTGCCAGCAGCTTGCGCAGGGGGCGCCCAGATACGCAGTATTTT